There are a few counts of the clone carrying this T cell receptor beta chain. The antigen is not known. 5'RACE template switching produced TCR cDNA carrying a universal primer site and UMIs. Using its own MiXCR run on the 5' RACE reads, TCRdb lists one record per CDR3 protein. In the table there are under 200,000 distinct CDR3 sequences, approximately 10% of which are singletons. The source of the sample is a study of T cells after yellow fever vaccination. Overall study context: SMART-Seq v4 Ultra Low Input handled preparation of low-cell-number fractions.

The germline gives CDR1 SGHRS, CDR2 YFSETQ. The CDR3 is 14 amino acids. V was cut by 6 bases and J by 3 bases, with 15 bases left in between. General study points: The study found a weaker secondary response that peaked faster, day 5 versus 15. Some clonotypes were seen in both the CD4 and the CD8 compartments. These made up a small share and likely arose from convergent recombination.

This chain links TRBV5-1 with TRBJ1-1; D is perhaps TRBD1 (6 bases). The sequenced sample was CD8+ T cells sorted from PBMCs, obtained 15 days after the yellow fever booster vaccination. This receptor was obtained from a man between 18 and 35 years old who received the YFV17D yellow fever vaccine. The CDR3 reads CASTLGGSDTEAFF. The CDR3 DNA reads TGCGCCAGCACCTTAGGGGGTTCCGACACTGAAGCTTTCTTT.